Shown below are 14 T cell receptor beta chains from a single sample sequenced in a study of blood T cell repertoires in COVID-19. TCRdb's copy holds only in-frame clones and misses some; the assay was immunoSEQ multiplex PCR. The data show under 200,000 clones, 79% seen once. Material for sequencing was peripheral blood. These receptors all come from a woman aged 40 to 49 with COVID-19, enrolled during active disease.

The chain uses TRBV27 and TRBJ2-7; a possible D gene is TRBD2 (5 bases). CDR1 MNHEY and CDR2 SMNVEV come from the germline V gene (reference sequence). This CDR3 contains 12 residues. V was trimmed by 5 bases and J by 7 bases, leaving 12 bases between them. CDR3 loop: CASSGVAPEQYF. DNA for the CDR3: TGTGCCAGCAGTGGGGTAGCGCCAGAGCAGTACTTC.

The rearrangement joins TRBV7-9 to TRBJ2-1; TRBD1 is a possible D gene (6 bases). V lost 4 bases and J 15 bases, leaving 19 bases between the germline ends. The CDR3 loop spans 13 amino acids. Germline V gene data show CDR1 as SEHNR and CDR2 as FQNEAQ (reference sequence). The CDR3 protein is CASSSSYDRSPFF. CDR3 coding DNA: TGTGCCAGCAGCTCCTCTTACGACAGGTCCCCGTTCTTC.

This clone was seen more than once but under ten times. The chain couples TRBV7-8 to TRBJ1-1; 9 nucleotides match TRBD1. The V gene end was trimmed by 3 bases and the J gene end by 5 bases; junction bases not matched to a gene: 13. Germline CDR1 reads SGHVS; CDR2 reads FQNEAQ. This CDR3 is built from 17 residues. The CDR3 spells CASSFLPLGQGRTEAFF. DNA of the CDR3: TGTGCCAGCAGCTTTCTTCCGCTCGGACAGGGGCGGACTGAAGCTTTCTTT. The variable domain in full, completed from reference TRBV7-8 and TRBJ1-1, reads GAGVSQSPRYKVAKRGQDVALRCDPISGHVSLFWYQQALGQGPEFLTYFQNEAQLDKSGLPSDRFFAERPEGSVSTLKIQRTQQEDSAVYLCASSFLPLGQGRTEAFFGQGTRLTVV.

The chain combines TRBV4-3 with TRBJ1-1; D is uncertain. Germline assignment: CDR1 LGHNA and CDR2 YSLEER. The V gene lost 4 bases and the J gene lost 0 bases, with 12 bases spanning the gap. This CDR3 spans 15 amino acids. DNA for the CDR3: TGCGCCAGCAGCCCCTCAATGGGCTTGAACACTGAAGCTTTCTTT. Protein: CASSPSMGLNTEAFF.

V gene TRBV6-5 combines with J gene TRBJ1-2; 7 bases agree with TRBD1. Germline trimming cut 6 bases from V and 7 bases from J; bases unmatched to any gene: 8. Germline V gene sequence: CDR1 MNHEY, CDR2 SVGAGI. This CDR3 contains 13 residues. CDR3 sequence: CASRSDRARGYTF. DNA for the CDR3: TGTGCCAGCAGATCCGACAGGGCTCGTGGCTACACCTTC.

Note on this clone: Germline and junction disagree at one end, which may indicate a read error. This CDR3 is CSVEAWDMGTEAFF. CDR3 DNA sequence: TGCAGCGTGGAAGCTTGGGACATGGGCACTGAAGCTTTCTTT. The V and J genes are TRBV29-1 and TRBJ1-1; tentatively, D is TRBD1 (6 bases). Germline values: CDR1 SQVTM, CDR2 ANQGSEA. This CDR3 region has 14 residues. The complete variable domain, with remaining parts taken from reference TRBV29-1 and TRBJ1-1, reads SAVISQKPSRDICQRGTSLTIQCQVDSQVTMMFWYRQQPGQSLTLIATANQGSEATYESGFVIDKFPISRPNLTFSTLTVSNMSPEDSSIYLCSVEAWDMGTEAFFGQGTRLTVV.

The chain employs TRBV5-1 and TRBJ1-1; D is uncertain. The CDR3 is 14 residues long. The germline V gene has CDR1 SGHRS and CDR2 YFSETQ. V was pared by 3 bases and J by 4 bases, with 13 bases between. For the CDR3, the DNA is TGCGCCAGCAGCTCCTGGAAAGGGAGCACTGAAGCTTTCTTT. Translating gives CASSSWKGSTEAFF. The whole variable domain, filled in from reference TRBV5-1 and TRBJ1-1, reads KAGVTQTPRYLIKTRGQQVTLSCSPISGHRSVSWYQQTPGQGLQFLFEYFSETQRNKGNFPGRFSGRQFSNSRSEMNVSTLELGDSALYLCASSSWKGSTEAFFGQGTRLTVV.

This chain uses TRBV4-1 with TRBJ1-6, with a tentative D call TRBD1 (5 bases). V shed 3 bases and J shed 8 bases, with 8 bases lying between them. There are 13 residues in the CDR3. Germline V lookup: CDR1 MGHRA, CDR2 YSYEKL. The CDR3 protein is CASSHGRDSPLHF. In DNA, the CDR3 is TGCGCCAGCAGCCACGGCAGGGATTCACCCCTCCACTTT.

As for this clone: This specimen includes other DNA sequences encoding the same CDR3. The J gene is TRBJ1-5, the V gene TRBV9; possible D gene TRBD1, 5 bases. V was pared by 3 bases and J by 4 bases, with 11 bases between. Germline CDR1 is SGDLS and CDR2 is YYNGEE. The CDR3 consists of 14 residues. CDR3 sequence reads: CASSATGGNQPQHF. CDR3 DNA: TGTGCCAGCAGCGCGACTGGGGGGAATCAGCCCCAGCATTTT.

The chain couples TRBV5-4 to TRBJ1-6; tentative D call: TRBD1 (6 bases). Trimming removed 0 bases at V and 4 bases at J, with 23 bases between. This CDR3 spans 20 amino acids. Germline CDR1 is SGHNT and CDR2 is YYREEE (reference sequence). CDR3 bases: TGTGCCAGCAGCTTGGCTACGGATGGCGACAGGCGCCGATATAATTCACCCCTCCACTTT. This encodes CASSLATDGDRRRYNSPLHF.

This clone occurred once. An end of the junction does not agree with germline; a read error may underlie this. CDR3 in DNA: TGTGCCAGCATTGGACACGATATCCCCCGCTTC. This codes for CASIGHDIPRF. V is TRBV6-5 and J is TRBJ2-4; D possibly corresponds to TRBD1 (5 bases). The CDR3 runs 11 residues. In germline, CDR1 is MNHEY, CDR2 SVGAGI.

V usage is TRBV27 and J usage is TRBJ1-1, with a tentative D call TRBD1 (6 bases). CDR1 and CDR2 (germline): MNHEY, SMNVEV (reference sequence). The CDR3 has 12 amino acids. Trimming shortened V by 5 bases and J by 12 bases, and 16 bases separated the two germline ends. DNA of the CDR3: TGTGCCAGCAGTCCCTTGACAGGACTCACTTTCTTT. Translated: CASSPLTGLTFF.

This sequence joins TRBV25-1 and TRBJ1-2, with 7 bases that match TRBD1. CDR1 and CDR2 (germline): MGHDK, SYGVNS. The CDR3 has 16 residues. The V and J ends lost 4 bases and 4 bases, in that order; junction bases with no gene match: 12. The CDR3 DNA sequence: TGTGCCAGCAGTGGACAGGGTAGCCGGGTACCCTATGGCTACACCTTC. Translated: CASSGQGSRVPYGYTF.

This sequence joins TRBV3-1 (or the pseudogene TRBV3-2) and TRBJ1-5; D not resolved. The germline V gene has CDR1 LGHDT and CDR2 YNNKEL (reference sequence). V was trimmed by 3 bases and J by 1 base, leaving 10 bases between them. This CDR3 comprises 15 residues. In DNA form, the CDR3 reads TGTGCCAGCAGCCACTACGGGGAAAGCAATCAGCCCCAGCATTTT. It codes for CASSHYGESNQPQHF.